These T cell receptor beta chains were read from a single sample in a study of blood T cell repertoires in COVID-19. The protocol was immunoSEQ multiplex PCR, while the TCRdb copy is restricted to in-frame clones and leaves out a portion. The table shows roughly 140,000 clones, with roughly 89% occurring only once. Sequenced input: PBMCs or T cells enriched from blood (not recorded which). Receptors originate from a woman between 50 and 59 years old who had been exposed to COVID-19. CDR3s include the opening cysteine and the closing phenylalanine or tryptophan. A D gene is named only where the DNA matches it firmly. Size values are once, few and many counts, or a class for expanded clones, and some rows have none.

cdr3_nt,cdr3_aa,d_call,v_call,clone_size,j_call,cdr3_length
TGTGCCACCAGTGCTGGGAGGGCCGGGGAGACCCAGTACTTC,CATSAGRAGETQYF,TRBD2,TRBV24-1,.,TRBJ2-5,14
TGTGCCAGCAGCTTAGGGCAGGGGGCAGATACGCAGTATTTT,CASSLGQGADTQYF,TRBD1,TRBV7-9,.,TRBJ2-3,14
TGTGCCAGTACCTCCCAGTCGGGGTGGGCTGAAGCTTTCTTT,CASTSQSGWAEAFF,.,TRBV19,.,TRBJ1-1,14
TGTGCCAGCAGTCGGACTAGCGGGGGGTACAATGAGCAGTTCTTC,CASSRTSGGYNEQFF,TRBD2,TRBV6-5,.,TRBJ2-1,15
TGTGCCAGCAGGTCCGGCGGGCGGACAGCCTACGAGCAGTACTTC,CASRSGGRTAYEQYF,.,TRBV2,.,TRBJ2-7,15
TGTGCCAGTAGTATAGCGGCCACGGGAACCGGGGAGCTGTTTTTT,CASSIAATGTGELFF,.,TRBV19,.,TRBJ2-2,15
TGTGCCAGCAGTTTCACGGGACAGGGGGCCACTGAAGCTTTCTTT,CASSFTGQGATEAFF,TRBD1,TRBV6-6,.,TRBJ1-1,15
TGTGCCAGCAGCATTGGGAGCGGGAGTGAAGAGACCCAGTACTTC,CASSIGSGSEETQYF,TRBD2,TRBV5-8,once,TRBJ2-5,15
TGCGCCAGCAGCCAAGACAGGATCCCTTATGGCTACACCTTC,CASSQDRIPYGYTF,.,TRBV4-1,once,TRBJ1-2,14
TGTGCCAGCAGCTTCATAAGACAGGGCGGCTACACCTTC,CASSFIRQGGYTF,TRBD1,TRBV5-6,.,TRBJ1-2,13
TGTGCCAGCAGCTTGGACAACCCGCGGTATGGCTACACCTTC,CASSLDNPRYGYTF,.,TRBV5-6,.,TRBJ1-2,14
TGTGCCAGCAGCGTAGGAACTAGCCCTAATGAGCAGTTCTTC,CASSVGTSPNEQFF,.,TRBV9,.,TRBJ2-1,14
TGTGCCAGTAGTACGGGGGGCTCTGGAAACACCATATATTTT,CASSTGGSGNTIYF,.,TRBV19,.,TRBJ1-3,14
TGTGCCACCAGTGAGAGTCCGGGCACAGATACGCAGTATTTT,CATSESPGTDTQYF,.,TRBV24-1,.,TRBJ2-3,14
TGTGCCAGCAGCCAAGACCCGGGAGCGAGACTCACAGATACGCAGTATTTT,CASSQDPGARLTDTQYF,.,TRBV4-2,.,TRBJ2-3,17
TGTGCCAGCAGCCCAAGTGGACAGGGAGGTCGTGGAAACACCATATATTTT,CASSPSGQGGRGNTIYF,TRBD1,TRBV5-5,.,TRBJ1-3,17
TGTGCCAGTAGTATCTCCTCGGGAGTCCTAAGCAATCAGCCCCAGCATTTT,CASSISSGVLSNQPQHF,.,TRBV19,.,TRBJ1-5,17
TGTGCCAGCAGTGAAACCGATCCTAAAACTCAGCCCCAGCATTTT,CASSETDPKTQPQHF,.,TRBV6-1,.,TRBJ1-5,15
TGTGCCAGCAGTGAGTTGAGGGTTAATTCACCCCTCCACTTT,CASSELRVNSPLHF,.,TRBV6-1,.,TRBJ1-6,14
TGTGCCAGCAGCCCGCTGATCAGGGAAGCTTTCTTT,CASSPLIREAFF,.,TRBV7-9,.,TRBJ1-1,12
TGTGCCAGCAGTTACCGATGGACAGGGGGCACTGAAGCTTTCTTT,CASSYRWTGGTEAFF,TRBD1,TRBV6-5,.,TRBJ1-1,15
TGTGCCAGTAGAGAGATCCCAGGGGGCAACACTGAAGCTTTCTTT,CASREIPGGNTEAFF,TRBD1,TRBV19,once,TRBJ1-1,15
TGCAGTGCTAGTTCGACGAGGGCAATATCCTATGGCTACACCTTC,CSASSTRAISYGYTF,.,TRBV20-1,.,TRBJ1-2,15
TGTGCCAGCAGCAGAGAGGTACTGGGCACAGATACGCAGTATTTT,CASSREVLGTDTQYF,.,TRBV14,.,TRBJ2-3,15
TGTGCCAGCAGCTTTGGACAGGGACTCTACGAGCAGTACTTC,CASSFGQGLYEQYF,TRBD1,TRBV7-8,once,TRBJ2-7,14
TGCAGTGCTAGGGACAGGACGCAGTATTTT,CSARDRTQYF,TRBD1,TRBV20-1,.,TRBJ2-3,10
TGTGCCAGCAGCAGCGGGACCGGGGAGCTGTTTTTT,CASSSGTGELFF,.,TRBV7-8,.,TRBJ2-2,12
TGTGCCAGCAGTTCCCTGGGCCACGAGCAGTACTTC,CASSSLGHEQYF,.,TRBV6-5,once,TRBJ2-7,12
TGTGCCAGCAGTGAGAGGGACTCTGGGGCCAACGTCCTGACTTTC,CASSERDSGANVLTF,.,TRBV25-1,.,TRBJ2-6,15
TGTGCCACCAGCAGAGAAGGGACAGGGCTCTATGGCTACACCTTC,CATSREGTGLYGYTF,TRBD1,TRBV15,.,TRBJ1-2,15
TGTGCCAGCAGTTCATCTACTTCGGACAGGTCCTACGAGCAGTACTTC,CASSSSTSDRSYEQYF,TRBD1,TRBV11-2,.,TRBJ2-7,16
TGTGCCAGCCTTGGGCGGGATGAGCAGTTCTTC,CASLGRDEQFF,.,TRBV18,.,TRBJ2-1,11
TGTGCCAGCAGCCAATTGACAGGGCCAAATCAGCCCCAGCATTTT,CASSQLTGPNQPQHF,TRBD1,TRBV7-2,.,TRBJ1-5,15
TGTGCCAGCAGTTTAGAGGGTGTAACTGAAGCTTTCTTT,CASSLEGVTEAFF,.,TRBV27,.,TRBJ1-1,13
TGTGCCAGCAGCACCCGCGGACGGGAAAGCACAGATACGCAGTATTTT,CASSTRGRESTDTQYF,.,TRBV13,.,TRBJ2-3,16
TGTGCCAGCAGTTACCCAGGGGGTGGCTACACCTTC,CASSYPGGGYTF,TRBD1,TRBV6-5,.,TRBJ1-2,12
TGTGCCAGCTCCCAAAGTGGACAGGGAAGGTCGGCCGGGGAGCTGTTTTTT,CASSQSGQGRSAGELFF,TRBD1,TRBV18,few,TRBJ2-2,17